One and the same sample provided the 20 T cell receptor beta chains below, sequenced in a study of OX40 agonist ivuxolimab in advanced cancers. Method: immunoSEQ multiplex PCR; TCRdb's copy keeps in-frame clones and lacks some. The repertoire holds 25,000 to 40,000 clones, with 75% to 95% as singletons. The sample was CD4+ or CD8+ T cells sorted from blood, taken in a trial of the OX40 agonist ivuxolimab. All receptors derive from an adult with an advanced solid tumor such as melanoma, head and neck, liver or kidney cancer.

The chain employs TRBV7-9 and TRBJ1-5; 11 nucleotides align to TRBD1. The V and J ends lost 4 bases and 5 bases, in that order; junction bases with no gene match: 4. The CDR3 loop spans 15 amino acids. CDR1 is SEHNR, CDR2 FQNEAQ, per germline (reference sequence). CDR3 DNA: TGTGCCAGCAGCTCGGGACAGGGGGATCATCAGCCCCAGCATTTT. This translates into CASSSGQGDHQPQHF.

This chain connects TRBV27 to TRBJ2-5; 9 bases map to TRBD1. V lost 4 bases to trimming and J lost 10 bases; unmatched junction nucleotides: 10. Germline-derived CDR1 and CDR2 are MNHEY and SMNVEV (reference sequence). This CDR3 comprises 14 residues. The CDR3 spells CASSSPGTGMRQYF. In DNA, the CDR3 is TGTGCCAGCAGTTCCCCCGGGACAGGGATGCGCCAGTACTTC.

This chain connects TRBV6-1 to TRBJ2-7; possible D gene TRBD2, 5 bases. In germline, CDR1 is MNHNS, CDR2 SASEGT. V dropped 6 bases and J dropped 2 bases, with 11 bases sitting between them. CDR3 length: 13 amino acids. CDR3 nucleotide sequence: TGTGCCAGCAGCGAGGGATTAACCTACGAGCAGTACTTC. Residues: CASSEGLTYEQYF.

The V gene is TRBV5-4, the J gene TRBJ2-7; D is uncertain. The CDR3 runs 14 residues. Germline V gene sequence: CDR1 SGHNT, CDR2 YYREEE (reference sequence). V lost 4 bases, J lost 2 bases, and 13 bases lay in between. The CDR3 sequence: CASSLGTPTYEQYF. For the CDR3, the DNA is TGTGCCAGCAGCCTCGGTACCCCCACCTACGAGCAGTACTTC.

The V and J genes are TRBV5-4 and TRBJ2-7; TRBD1 agrees at 10 bases. Germline CDR1 is SGHNT and CDR2 is YYREEE (reference sequence). Unmatched junction bases numbered 9, after V lost 3 bases and J lost 6 bases. The CDR3 length is 15 residues. For the CDR3, the DNA is TGTGCCAGCAGCTCTTCCGGGACAGGGGCAGGCGAGCAGTACTTC. Translating it yields CASSSSGTGAGEQYF.

This sequence joins TRBV7-8 and TRBJ1-1, with D maybe TRBD1 (5 bases). Trimming took off 5 bases at V and 4 bases at J, with 17 bases between the two ends. The length of the CDR3 is 15 residues. The germline gives CDR1 SGHVS, CDR2 FQNEAQ. The CDR3 here is CASSVGVLTGTEAFF. The CDR3 DNA is TGTGCCAGCAGCGTCGGGGTACTAACAGGCACTGAAGCTTTCTTT.

This rearrangement joins TRBV27 to TRBJ2-5; no clear D gene. V was pared by 5 bases and J by 5 bases, with 15 bases between. The CDR3 extends over 14 amino acids. CDR1 MNHEY and CDR2 SMNVEV come from the germline V gene (reference sequence). CDR3 protein: CASSDTTRVETQYF. The CDR3, as DNA: TGTGCCAGCAGTGACACCACCCGGGTCGAGACCCAGTACTTC.

V usage is TRBV27 and J usage is TRBJ1-5; the match to TRBD1 covers 8 bases. In germline, CDR1 is MNHEY, CDR2 SMNVEV (reference sequence). Trimming at V came to 6 bases and at J to 0 bases, leaving 4 bases not matched to a gene. This CDR3 is built from 15 residues. The CDR3: CASSLGTGSNQPQHF. CDR3 in DNA: TGTGCCAGCAGCCTAGGGACAGGTAGCAATCAGCCCCAGCATTTT.

This chain connects TRBV30 to TRBJ1-2; D is undetermined. Germline CDR1 GTSNPN, CDR2 SVGIG (reference sequence). Trimming took 0 bases from V and 2 from J, leaving 10 bases between them. This CDR3 region has 14 residues. The CDR3 loop reads CAWSVKVLNYGYTF. The CDR3 bases are TGTGCCTGGAGTGTCAAGGTGCTAAACTATGGCTACACCTTC.

The rearrangement links TRBV6-5 to TRBJ2-1, with 7 bases fitting TRBD2. The CDR3 consists of 15 residues. From germline, CDR1 is MNHEY and CDR2 SVGAGI. Trimming took 0 bases from V and 3 from J; bases not matched to a gene: 2. The CDR3 region has the DNA TGTGCCAGCAGTTACTCAGCGGGATTCTACAATGAGCAGTTCTTC. It is translated as CASSYSAGFYNEQFF.

The genes are TRBV19 and TRBJ1-2; the match to TRBD1 covers 8 bases. CDR1 and CDR2 (germline): LNHDA, SQIVND (reference sequence). CDR3 size: 13 residues. V lost 1 base to trimming and J lost 6 bases; unmatched junction nucleotides: 1. CDR3 in amino acids: CASSIAGGDGYTF. Here the CDR3 DNA reads TGTGCCAGTAGTATAGCAGGGGGCGATGGCTACACCTTC.

The CDR3 loop is CASSLGTTSNEQFF. CDR3 bases: TGTGCCAGCAGTTTGGGGACAACTTCCAATGAGCAGTTCTTC. The chain couples TRBV27 to TRBJ2-1, with D maybe TRBD1 (6 bases). CDR3 size: 14 residues. Germline V gene data show CDR1 as MNHEY and CDR2 as SMNVEV (reference sequence). V lost 3 bases to trimming and J lost 6 bases, with 12 bases between them.

This chain links TRBV19 with TRBJ1-1; no definite D call. V was shortened by 4 bases and J by 1 base, with 7 bases between the two germline ends. This CDR3 spans 13 amino acids. Germline V CDR1 and CDR2: LNHDA, SQIVND (reference sequence). The DNA of the CDR3 is TGTGCCAGTAGTAGTACAACGAACACTGAAGCTTTCTTT. Protein product: CASSSTTNTEAFF. Drawing the rest from reference TRBV19 and TRBJ1-1, the complete variable domain is DGGITQSPKYLFRKEGQNVTLSCEQNLNHDAMYWYRQDPGQGLRLIYYSQIVNDFQKGDIAEGYSVSREKKESFPLTVTSAQKNPTAFYLCASSSTTNTEAFFGQGTRLTVV.

The V call is TRBV23-1, the J call TRBJ1-2; weak D call: TRBD1 (5 bases). TRBV23-1 is labeled an ORF, and its function is uncertain. CDR3 length: 16 amino acids. The V and J ends lost 2 bases and 4 bases respectively, with 17 bases between them. The CDR3 region is CASSQHSALDSYGYTF. The DNA for the CDR3 is TGCGCCAGCAGTCAACACTCAGCCCTCGACAGCTATGGCTACACCTTC.

V is TRBV19 and J is TRBJ2-1; D unclear. The CDR3 covers 15 residues. Trimming took 4 bases from V and 0 from J, leaving 10 bases between them. CDR1 and CDR2 (germline): LNHDA, SQIVND (reference sequence). CDR3 DNA: TGTGCCAGTAGTAACACCCCGAGCTCCTACAATGAGCAGTTCTTC. This gives the protein CASSNTPSSYNEQFF.

The rearrangement links TRBV25-1 to TRBJ1-1; D is unresolved. Between the trimmed V and J ends, which lost 8 bases and 0 bases, there was a span of 13 bases. Looked up from germline, CDR1 is MGHDK and CDR2 is SYGVNS. The CDR3 runs 14 residues. The chain's CDR3 is CASGEGGLNTEAFF. The CDR3 DNA reads TGTGCCAGCGGGGAGGGAGGGTTGAACACTGAAGCTTTCTTT.

This chain links TRBV11-2 with TRBJ2-7; no clear D gene. The germline gives CDR1 SGHAT, CDR2 FQNNGV. The CDR3 is made up of 13 amino acids. V gave up 5 bases and J gave up 5 bases, with 13 bases separating them. CDR3 DNA: TGTGCCAGCAGCCCACCCGGATGGGACGAGCAGTACTTC. Its translation is CASSPPGWDEQYF. The full variable domain, in which reference TRBV11-2 and TRBJ2-7 provide the parts outside the CDR3, is EAGVAQSPRYKIIEKRQSVAFWCNPISGHATLYWYQQILGQGPKLLIQFQNNGVVDDSQLPKDRFSAERLKGVDSTLKIQPAKLEDSAVYLCASSPPGWDEQYFGPGTRLTVT.

The rearrangement uses TRBV5-4 and TRBJ2-2; maybe TRBD1 (5 bases). The CDR3 is 17 amino acids. The V end lost 2 bases, the J end lost 1 base, and 15 bases lay between the germline ends. Germline lookup yields CDR1 SGHNT and CDR2 YYREEE (reference sequence). CDR3 DNA: TGTGCCAGCAGCTTTTCCCCGGGTAGGGGGAACACCGGGGAGCTGTTTTTT. Translated: CASSFSPGRGNTGELFF.

The chain carries TRBV14 and TRBJ2-2; D gene ambiguous. This CDR3 spans 15 amino acids. Germline assignment: CDR1 SGHDN and CDR2 FVKESK. Trimming stripped 2 bases from V and 2 bases from J, with 9 bases between. The CDR3 spells CASSQQSDNTGELFF. CDR3 DNA: TGTGCCAGCAGCCAACAATCGGATAACACCGGGGAGCTGTTTTTT.

The chain combines TRBV30 with TRBJ2-3; 7 bases are a match to TRBD2. CDR1 GTSNPN and CDR2 SVGIG come from the germline V gene (reference sequence). Germline trimming cut 3 bases from V and 0 bases from J; bases unmatched to any gene: 3. The CDR3 covers 14 residues. The chain's CDR3 is CAWRLAPSTDTQYF. The CDR3 nucleotides read TGTGCCTGGAGACTAGCGCCTAGCACAGATACGCAGTATTTT.